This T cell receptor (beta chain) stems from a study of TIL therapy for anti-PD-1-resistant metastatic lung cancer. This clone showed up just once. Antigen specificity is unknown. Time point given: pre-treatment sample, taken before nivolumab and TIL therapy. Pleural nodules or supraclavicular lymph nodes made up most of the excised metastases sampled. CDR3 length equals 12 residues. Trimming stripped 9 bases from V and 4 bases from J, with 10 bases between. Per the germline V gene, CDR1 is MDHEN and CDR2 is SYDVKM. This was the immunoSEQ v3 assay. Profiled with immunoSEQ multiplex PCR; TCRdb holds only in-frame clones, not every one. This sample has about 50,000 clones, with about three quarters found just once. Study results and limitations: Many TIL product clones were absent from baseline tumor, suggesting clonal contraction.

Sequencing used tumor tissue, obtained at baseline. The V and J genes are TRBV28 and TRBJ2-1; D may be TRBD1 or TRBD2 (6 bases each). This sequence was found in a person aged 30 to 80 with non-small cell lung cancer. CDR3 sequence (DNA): TGTGCCAGTATAGGGGGGTACAATGAGCAGTTCTTC. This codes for CASIGGYNEQFF.